The following is a TCR beta chain sequence with its context. These data are taken from a study of blood T cell repertoires in COVID-19. The overall study: Specimens from acute and convalescent COVID-19 originated in the United States, Italy and Spain. The analysed material was cDNA or gDNA that came from T cells, B-cell-depleted T cells, or PBMCs.

Germline V gene lookup returns CDR1 LNHNV and CDR2 YYDKDF (reference sequence). This CDR3 is built from 13 residues. Trimming left V 1 base short and J 9 bases short, with 12 bases between. Original methodology: From reference gene primer amplification, estimates of nucleated cell counts were derived. Profiled with immunoSEQ multiplex PCR; TCRdb holds only in-frame clones, not every one. That table supplies the V and J calls and clone size; D and trimming were determined from the DNA. This table has around 340,000 clones, around 83% appearing once. V usage is TRBV15 and J usage is TRBJ1-2; D might be TRBD1 (6 bases). Material: peripheral blood. This clonotype originated in a man aged 25-45 years with active or convalescent COVID-19. The CDR3 sequence is CATSRGQAYSYTF. The DNA for the CDR3 is TGTGCCACCAGCAGAGGACAGGCGTATAGCTACACCTTC.